This TCR beta chain was found in a study of shared clonotypes between healthy human individuals (dated by TCRdb to the early 2020s). Turning to the overall study: The cohort comprised a couple of women and three men aged 18 to 49 years. For each donor, three plates each were used for CD4 naive and CD4 memory, two plates were used for CD8 naive, and one plate was used for CD8 memory. Blood TCR repertoires of five healthy adults were deeply sequenced to estimate repertoire size and the extent of clonotype sharing between individuals. Different laboratories and diverse techniques were used to prepare libraries and sequence TCR repertoires, to increase sequencing depth and limit assay-specific biases. Per donor, leukapheresis produced somewhere between about 0.85 and 8.9 billion PBMCs. Broader findings and caveats from the paper: Higher generation probabilities were observed for clonotypes shared by all four sorted-subset donors than for non-shared clonotypes. Naive subsets generally had larger estimated clonotype richness than memory subsets. Approximately 5% of naive CD4, more than 3% of naive CD8, around 2.3% of memory CD4, and approximately 0.39% of memory CD8 clonotypes were shared across a few donors. Pairwise subsampling indicated that sequencing depth was expected to affect the degree of clonotype sharing among donors. Because the study included only a small number of donors, the genetic and exposure-history diversity represented was limited. Rarefaction of sorted-subset datasets indicated incomplete sequencing despite the large sequencing depth. Sampling was limited to blood, and TCR repertoires in tissue likely differ from TCR repertoires in blood.

Healthy HIV-negative adults with no recently reported acute infections or vaccinations were included as donors. All donors were Caucasian adults living in Nashville, Tennessee, USA. Magnetic negative selection was used to enrich CD4+ T cells, after which naive cells were positively selected on CD45RA and the negative fraction became the memory subset. Blood was collected by leukapheresis, and PBMCs were isolated by Ficoll-Histopaque density gradient centrifugation and then cryopreserved in liquid nitrogen vapor phase. Analytical flow cytometry was used to check the purity and quantity of each magnetically sorted T cell population. Genomic DNA was isolated from every sorted fraction and measured by UV absorbance on a Nanodrop 2000c. TCR CDR3 regions were amplified from genomic DNA by multiplex PCR using the deep immunoSEQ assay. Genomic DNA extracted from each cell subset was distributed evenly over all wells of several immunoSEQ 96-well plates, and each plate served as one replicate. Each replicate PCR for sorted subsets received roughly 0.2 ug genomic DNA, equal to roughly 30,000 T cell genomes. Purified libraries were quantified with a Qubit 3.0 fluorometer, sized on a Bioanalyzer 2100, and re-quantified with the KAPA Library Quantification kit. A separate single-read 150-cycle Illumina NextSeq 550 flow cell was used to sequence each immunoSEQ 96-well plate. The paper's data handling went like this. Because the immunoSEQ output included only junctional sequences and no quality scores, the filtering could not be the same as the filtering used for full-length reads. To assign V/J genes and CDR3, sequences were annotated against IMGT germline references using PyIR, a Python wrapper for IgBLAST v1.9. Reads were removed for weak V/J assignments (E-value above 1e-6), missing CDR3, stop codons, out-of-frame junctions, or ambiguous translated residues. A V3J clonotype was defined by an identical inferred V gene, J gene, and CDR3 amino acid sequence. Percentage overlap between repertoires was computed as shared unique clonotypes divided by the size of the smaller repertoire. Repertoire richness was assessed with RTK rarefaction, the Chao1 estimator, and Recon v2.1 estimates of unobserved clonotypes. Generation probabilities for all TCRbeta clonotypes obtained by the gDNA method from four donors were computed using OLGA. Sourced from immuneACCESS, this table was stored by TCRdb with only in-frame sequences that have V and J called. A share of the clones is absent; for the studies checked, an unresolved V gene accounts for under half, and the remainder has no known explanation. V and J calls and clone size follow that table, whereas D and trimming were derived from the DNA. The sample contains 2 million to 2.5 million clones, over 85% of them found a single time. The ten largest clones add up to 0.13% of the sample.

About this clone itself: The target of this receptor is not known. No per-base quality is available; no much larger clone lies one base away.

Sequenced: naive CD4+ T cells sorted from blood. What this sample's cell subset or site label stands for: CD45RA+ positively selected. This receptor was identified in a man aged 18 to 30 in good health.

The nucleotide sequence is given as TGTGCCAGCAGTGAGAACGGATTGGGCGCAGATACGCAGTATTTT. The encoded protein is CASSENGLGADTQYF. This chain is built from TRBV2 and TRBJ2-3; the D gene lacks a confident call. V is shortened by 3 bases, J by 4 bases, and the region joining them spans 14 bases. The germline V gene specifies SNHLY as CDR1 and FYNNEI as CDR2. From its cysteine to its phenylalanine, the CDR3 spans 15 amino acids. Here the CDR3 DNA is all that survives: 45 bases in frame from base 1.